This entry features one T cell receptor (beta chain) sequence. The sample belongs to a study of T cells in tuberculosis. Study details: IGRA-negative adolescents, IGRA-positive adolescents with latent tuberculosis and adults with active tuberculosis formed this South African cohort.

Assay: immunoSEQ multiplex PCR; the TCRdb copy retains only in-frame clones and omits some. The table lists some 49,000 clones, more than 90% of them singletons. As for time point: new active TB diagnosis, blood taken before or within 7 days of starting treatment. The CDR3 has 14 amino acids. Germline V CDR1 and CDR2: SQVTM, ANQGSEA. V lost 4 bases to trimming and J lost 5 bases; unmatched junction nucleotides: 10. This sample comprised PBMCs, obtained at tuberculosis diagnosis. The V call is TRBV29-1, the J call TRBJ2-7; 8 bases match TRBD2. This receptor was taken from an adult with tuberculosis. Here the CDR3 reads CSVGVAGLGHEQYF. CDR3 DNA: TGCAGCGTTGGGGTAGCGGGACTTGGGCACGAGCAGTACTTC.